The sequence of this TCR beta chain was determined in a study of blood T cell repertoires in COVID-19. About the study: Samples representing acute and convalescent COVID-19 were sourced from the United States, Italy and Spain.

Clones were read by immunoSEQ multiplex PCR, and TCRdb kept only the in-frame ones, dropping some. The sample carries around 280,000 clones, about 87% recorded once. In this sample, this clone turned up once. This CDR3 spans 18 amino acids. Germline CDR1 reads LGHNA; CDR2 reads YNFKEQ. Germline trimming cut 5 bases from V and 0 bases from J; bases unmatched to any gene: 15. The chain uses TRBV4-2 and TRBJ1-1, with 7 bases aligning to TRBD1. The TCR was taken from a man in his sixties or seventies with acute or convalescent COVID-19. The material sequenced was peripheral blood. CDR3 in DNA: TGTGCCAGCAGCGTTCACAGGGGATGGGAAGATGTGAACACTGAAGCTTTCTTT. Protein sequence: CASSVHRGWEDVNTEAFF.